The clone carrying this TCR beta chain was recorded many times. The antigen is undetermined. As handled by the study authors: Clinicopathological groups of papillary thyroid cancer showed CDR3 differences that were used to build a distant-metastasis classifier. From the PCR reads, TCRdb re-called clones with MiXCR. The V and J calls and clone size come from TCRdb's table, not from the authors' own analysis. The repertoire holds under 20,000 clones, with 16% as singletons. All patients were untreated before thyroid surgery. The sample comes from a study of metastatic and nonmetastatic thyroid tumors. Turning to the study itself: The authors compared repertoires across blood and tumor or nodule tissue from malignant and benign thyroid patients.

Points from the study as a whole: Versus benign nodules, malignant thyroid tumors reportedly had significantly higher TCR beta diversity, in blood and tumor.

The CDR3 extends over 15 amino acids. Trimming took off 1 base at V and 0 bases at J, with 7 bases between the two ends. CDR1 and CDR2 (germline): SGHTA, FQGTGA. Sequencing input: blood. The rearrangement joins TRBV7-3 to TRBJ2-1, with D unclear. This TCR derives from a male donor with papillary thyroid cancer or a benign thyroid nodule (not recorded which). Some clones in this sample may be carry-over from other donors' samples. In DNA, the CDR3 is TGTGCCAGCAGCTTAAACACTTACTCCTACAATGAGCAGTTCTTC. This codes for CASSLNTYSYNEQFF.